The 32 T cell receptor beta chains below were found in one sample sequenced in a study of regulatory T cells in long-lasting Graves disease. Time point: newly diagnosed GD, antithyroid drugs for less than 3 months. There was RNA extracted from PBMCs, and the TCR library was made from it. CDR3-region Arm-PCR and iRepertoire HTBI primers produced the TCR beta libraries. Each CDR3 protein gets one entry after TCRdb re-called the multiplex PCR reads with MiXCR. The sample includes 420,000 or so distinct CDR3 sequences, 16% of them seen just once. The same data also contributed to another study, on T cells in Graves' hyperthyroidism and ophthalmopathy.

This specimen consisted of peripheral blood mononuclear cells (PBMCs), obtained at new diagnosis, from a patient treated with antithyroid drugs. The receptors stem from a woman between 18 and 29 years old with Graves disease.

Concerning this clonotype itself: A single base separates this from a much larger clone, so it may be a read error. The V gene is TRBV11-1, the J gene TRBJ2-1; D possibly corresponds to TRBD2 (6 bases). Germline loops: CDR1 SGHAT, CDR2 FQDESV (reference sequence). The CDR3 spans 15 residues. The CDR3 loop is CASSLDGTSYTEQFF. In DNA form, the CDR3 reads TGTGCCAGCAGCTTAGACGGGACTTCCTACACTGAGCAGTTCTTC.

This clonotype has at least ten counts. The chain recombines TRBV11-3 with TRBJ1-2; 7 bases match TRBD1. CDR1 is SGHNT and CDR2 is YENEEA in the germline V gene. Unmatched junction bases numbered 4, after V lost 4 bases and J lost 5 bases. There are 13 residues in the CDR3. CDR3 residues: CASSSGTEYGYTF. The CDR3 nucleotides read TGTGCCAGCAGCTCCGGGACAGAGTATGGCTACACCTTC. Based on the CDR3 plus reference TRBV11-3 and TRBJ1-2, the full variable domain is EAGVVQSPRYKIIEKKQPVAFWCNPISGHNTLYWYLQNLGQGPELLIRYENEEAVDDSQLPKDRFSAERLKGVDSTLKIQPAELGDSAVYLCASSSGTEYGYTFGSGTRLTVV.

This clonotype was picked up many times. The chain recombines TRBV11-2 with TRBJ2-3; D may correspond to TRBD1 or TRBD2 (5 bases each). CDR3 size: 15 residues. Germline CDR1 reads SGHAT; CDR2 reads FQNNGV. Trimming shortened V by 0 bases and J by 1 base, and 8 bases separated the two germline ends. The CDR3 is CASSLDRDGTDTQYF. The CDR3 bases are TGTGCCAGCAGCTTAGACCGGGACGGCACAGATACGCAGTATTTT.

This clonotype was observed many times. The J gene is TRBJ1-6, the V gene TRBV7-9; unclear D gene. The germline gives CDR1 SEHNR, CDR2 FQNEAQ (reference sequence). This CDR3 region has 13 residues. V lost 2 bases and J lost 7, with 6 bases in between. The CDR3 loop reads CASSLTENSPLHF. The CDR3, as DNA: TGTGCCAGCAGCTTAACAGAAAATTCACCCCTCCACTTT. The full variable domain, its missing parts supplied by reference TRBV7-9 and TRBJ1-6, is DTGVSQNPRHKITKRGQNVTFRCDPISEHNRLYWYRQTLGQGPEFLTYFQNEAQLEKSRLLSDRFSAERPKGSFSTLEIQRTEQGDSAMYLCASSLTENSPLHFGNGTRLTVT.

This clonotype occurred many times. CDR3 loop: CSAGGTSGRGTDTQYF. The DNA for the CDR3 is TGCAGTGCCGGCGGGACGAGCGGGAGAGGAACAGATACGCAGTATTTT. The V gene is TRBV20-1, the J gene TRBJ2-3, with TRBD2 identical over 8 bases. The ends lost 6 bases at V and 3 bases at J; junction bases unmatched: 14. Per the germline V gene, CDR1 is DFQATT and CDR2 is SNEGSKA (reference sequence). The CDR3 is 16 amino acids.

The chain recombines TRBV6-1 with TRBJ1-6; no reliable D call. Germline-derived CDR1 and CDR2 are MNHNS and SASEGT. There are 15 residues in the CDR3. V was shortened by 6 bases and J by 5 bases, with 14 bases between the two germline ends. The CDR3 DNA follows: TGTGCCAGCAGCCACAGTGGTCCTCATAATTCACCCCTCCACTTT. Amino acid sequence: CASSHSGPHNSPLHF.

This clonotype was counted ten times or more. V and J are TRBV7-6 and TRBJ2-7; tentatively, D is TRBD2 (6 bases). The CDR3 extends over 17 amino acids. The V gene's germline CDR1 is SGHVS and CDR2 FNYEAQ. Trimming took 0 bases from V and 0 from J, leaving 15 bases between them. Written as DNA, the CDR3 is TGTGCCAGCAGCTTAGCGGACGGGGGATCGAGCTCCTACGAGCAGTACTTC. Translated, it gives CASSLADGGSSSYEQYF.

This clonotype was seen many times. The genes are TRBV2 and TRBJ2-1; 9 nucleotides line up with TRBD2. Germline-derived CDR1 and CDR2 are SNHLY and FYNNEI. This CDR3 has 17 amino acids. The trim removed 2 bases at V and 0 bases at J, leaving 5 bases unmatched. CDR3 loop: CASSERGRVLSYNEQFF. CDR3 nucleotide sequence: TGTGCCAGCAGTGAACGCGGGAGGGTTCTCTCCTACAATGAGCAGTTCTTC.

Ten or more counts support this clonotype. This chain uses TRBV11-2 with TRBJ2-3, with TRBD2 matching over 8 bases. CDR3 length equals 16 residues. Trimming removed 5 bases from V and 0 bases from J; junction bases left unmatched: 7. Germline assignment: CDR1 SGHAT and CDR2 FQNNGV. CDR3 protein: CASSTSLAESTDTQYF. CDR3 DNA sequence: TGTGCCAGCAGCACTTCACTAGCGGAAAGCACAGATACGCAGTATTTT. Full variable domain (missing parts from reference TRBV11-2 and TRBJ2-3): EAGVAQSPRYKIIEKRQSVAFWCNPISGHATLYWYQQILGQGPKLLIQFQNNGVVDDSQLPKDRFSAERLKGVDSTLKIQPAKLEDSAVYLCASSTSLAESTDTQYFGPGTRLTVL.

This clonotype came up many times. The chain recombines TRBV29-1 with TRBJ2-5, with no clear D. CDR1 is SQVTM, CDR2 ANQGSEA, per germline. This CDR3 spans 13 amino acids. V lost 3 bases and J lost 5, with 13 bases in between. In nucleotides, the CDR3 is TGCAGCGTTGATCGCCCTGGGATTGAGACCCAGTACTTC. Amino acids: CSVDRPGIETQYF.

This sequence joins TRBV29-1 and TRBJ2-1; D is possibly TRBD1 or TRBD2 (5 bases each). Trimming shortened V by 3 bases and J by 0 bases, and 9 bases separated the two germline ends. There are 14 residues in the CDR3. Germline loops: CDR1 SQVTM, CDR2 ANQGSEA. The CDR3 nucleotides read TGCAGCGTTGACGGGACCTCCTCCTACAATGAGCAGTTCTTC. Translated: CSVDGTSSYNEQFF.

This clonotype appeared a few times. V and J are TRBV9 and TRBJ2-1, with 10 bases that match TRBD2. The CDR3 consists of 17 residues. Unmatched junction bases numbered 14, after V lost 4 bases and J lost 7 bases. Germline lookup yields CDR1 SGDLS and CDR2 YYNGEE. The CDR3 DNA is TGTGCCAGCAGCCCTCAAGCGGGAGGGAGGCCCAGAAATGAGCAGTTCTTC. Amino acid sequence: CASSPQAGGRPRNEQFF.

This clonotype came up many times. This sequence joins TRBV11-2 and TRBJ1-4, with D hard to call. Germline-derived CDR1 and CDR2 are SGHAT and FQNNGV. V shed 1 base and J shed 5 bases, with 14 bases lying between them. The CDR3 is made up of 16 amino acids. The CDR3: CASSLGFERGNEKLFF. The CDR3 DNA follows: TGTGCCAGCAGCTTAGGGTTCGAACGCGGAAATGAAAAACTGTTTTTT.

This clonotype has at least ten counts. The genes are TRBV10-3 and TRBJ2-1, with 9 bases matching TRBD2. With V trimmed by 9 bases and J by 7 bases, 13 bases remained unmatched. The CDR3 sequence is 15 residues long. In germline, CDR1 is ENHRY, CDR2 SYGVKD. CDR3 in amino acids: CAIKSGLAGINEQFF. As DNA, the CDR3 is TGTGCCATTAAATCTGGGCTAGCGGGAATTAATGAGCAGTTCTTC.

This clonotype was seen more than once but under ten times. The chain joins TRBV9 to TRBJ2-1; 10 bases are a match to TRBD2. V shed 0 bases and J 8 bases; nucleotides not matched to a gene: 5. CDR1 is SGDLS and CDR2 is YYNGEE in the germline V gene. The CDR3 contains 15 residues. The CDR3 bases are TGTGCCAGCAGCGTAGCTCCTAGCGGGAGCGATGAGCAGTTCTTC. Encoded protein: CASSVAPSGSDEQFF.

This clonotype was observed a handful of times. CDR3: CASTSLREGLSGELFF. The CDR3 coding sequence is TGTGCCAGCACCAGTTTGAGGGAGGGCCTCTCCGGGGAGCTGTTTTTT. The chain combines TRBV28 with TRBJ2-2, with 7 bases aligning to TRBD2. This CDR3 contains 16 residues. J gave up 6 bases and V 7 bases, and 14 bases lay outside the gene matches. Germline CDR1 and CDR2: MDHEN and SYDVKM.

As concerns this clonotype: The junction departs from the called germline gene at one end, perhaps through a read error. The chain has TRBV6-2 or TRBV6-3 and TRBJ2-7; the D gene is possibly TRBD2 (5 bases). From germline, CDR1 is MNHEY and CDR2 SVGEGT. The CDR3 sequence is 11 residues long. The DNA for the CDR3 is TGTGCCATCAGTGATCGGGGCGAGCAGTACTTC. This codes for CAISDRGEQYF.

In this sample, this clonotype turned up many times. The rearrangement joins TRBV11-1 to TRBJ2-1; perhaps TRBD1 as D (6 bases). CDR3 length equals 14 residues. Germline loops: CDR1 SGHAT, CDR2 FQDESV (reference sequence). Trimming took off 5 bases at V and 5 bases at J, with 13 bases between the two ends. DNA for the CDR3: TGTGCCAGCAGCCTAGAGACAGGAAACAATGAGCAGTTCTTC. This codes for CASSLETGNNEQFF.

The V call is TRBV10-3, the J call TRBJ2-7; no clear D. Germline V gene sequence: CDR1 ENHRY, CDR2 SYGVKD. V lost 3 bases and J 3 bases, leaving 3 bases between the germline ends. CDR3 size: 11 residues. The CDR3 protein is CAISDIYEQYF. The CDR3 DNA reads as TGTGCCATCAGTGACATCTACGAGCAGTACTTC.

This clonotype was seen only a few times. This chain connects TRBV10-3 to TRBJ2-7; D is possibly TRBD2 (5 bases). The germline gives CDR1 ENHRY, CDR2 SYGVKD. The CDR3 loop spans 15 amino acids. V lost 2 bases and J lost 2, with 13 bases in between. For the CDR3, the DNA is TGTGCCATCAGTGAGCGGGGAGCCGGAGCCTACGAGCAGTACTTC. Translated: CAISERGAGAYEQYF.

This clonotype was seen a few times. V is TRBV4-1 and J is TRBJ2-1; D unclear. The V gene's germline CDR1 is MGHRA and CDR2 YSYEKL. Trimming took 3 bases from V and 6 from J, leaving 9 bases between them. This CDR3 spans 13 amino acids. CDR3 protein: CASSHVRANEQFF. Written as DNA, the CDR3 is TGCGCCAGCAGCCACGTAAGGGCCAATGAGCAGTTCTTC.

The J gene is TRBJ2-7, the V gene TRBV19; D gene ambiguous. The CDR3 sequence is 14 residues long. Trimming pared 4 bases from V and 0 bases from J, leaving 10 bases between. Germline V gives CDR1 LNHDA, CDR2 SQIVND (reference sequence). CDR3 sequence reads: CASSTVGNSYEQYF. The CDR3, as DNA: TGTGCCAGTAGTACCGTTGGAAACTCCTACGAGCAGTACTTC.

The chain recombines TRBV7-3 with TRBJ2-2; TRBD2 agrees at 14 bases. Per germline, CDR1 SGHTA and CDR2 FQGTGA. The CDR3 runs to 19 residues. V lost 6 bases, J lost 0 bases, and 9 bases stayed unmatched. Written as DNA, the CDR3 is TGTGCCAGCAGGGGACTAGCGGGAGAAAAAAAATCGAACACCGGGGAGCTGTTTTTT. It encodes CASRGLAGEKKSNTGELFF.

This chain links TRBV20-1 with TRBJ2-7; TRBD2 aligns across 10 bases. The germline V gene has CDR1 DFQATT and CDR2 SNEGSKA (reference sequence). CDR3 length: 15 residues. After removal of 0 bases from V and 2 bases from J, the junction contained 4 bases not matched to a gene. The CDR3 DNA follows: TGCAGTGCTAGAGATGACGGGACTAGCGCCTACGAGCAGTACTTC. This sequence encodes CSARDDGTSAYEQYF.

This sequence joins TRBV7-3 and TRBJ2-5; a weak D match, TRBD2 (5 bases). Germline CDR1 and CDR2: SGHTA and FQGTGA. With 8 bases removed from V and 4 bases from J, the gap between germline ends came to 23 bases. The CDR3 runs to 16 residues. CDR3 protein: CASGVRAAQRAETQYF. CDR3 in DNA: TGTGCCAGCGGCGTTCGGGCCGCCCAGAGGGCAGAGACCCAGTACTTC.

In its sample, this clonotype was seen many times. The chain is built from TRBV2 and TRBJ1-5, with D possibly being TRBD1 (6 bases). The CDR3 has 13 amino acids. V gave up 2 bases and J gave up 6 bases, with 8 bases separating them. The germline V gene has CDR1 SNHLY and CDR2 FYNNEI. CDR3 nucleotides: TGTGCCAGCAGTGAATCAGGGGTTCAGCCCCAGCATTTT. Amino acids: CASSESGVQPQHF. Supplemented by reference TRBV2 and TRBJ1-5, the full variable domain reads EPEVTQTPSHQVTQMGQEVILRCVPISNHLYFYWYRQILGQKVEFLVSFYNNEISEKSEIFDDQFSVERPDGSNFTLKIRSTKLEDSAMYFCASSESGVQPQHFGDGTRLSIL.

The J gene is TRBJ2-2, the V gene TRBV2; a weak D match, TRBD2 (5 bases). This CDR3 spans 13 amino acids. Germline CDR1 SNHLY, CDR2 FYNNEI. V was clipped by 8 bases and J by 1 base, with 8 bases between them. The CDR3 DNA is TGTGCCAGCCTGGGGAGGAACACCGGGGAGCTGTTTTTT. Encoded protein: CASLGRNTGELFF.

J is TRBJ2-1 and V is TRBV6-1; D might be TRBD2 (6 bases). The CDR3 is 14 residues long. In germline, CDR1 is MNHNS, CDR2 SASEGT. V was clipped by 5 bases and J by 4 bases, with 12 bases between them. CDR3 sequence: CASSYQGLYNEQFF. For the CDR3, the DNA is TGTGCCAGCAGTTACCAGGGACTGTACAATGAGCAGTTCTTC.

This clonotype was observed many times. The chain is built from TRBV6-2 or TRBV6-3 and TRBJ2-7; D might be TRBD1 or TRBD2, each matching 5 bases. With 2 bases removed from V and 6 bases from J, the gap between germline ends came to 17 bases. Germline assignment: CDR1 MNHEY and CDR2 SVGEGT. CDR3 length equals 15 residues. This CDR3 reads CASSYPRGRRTEQYF. DNA for the CDR3: TGTGCCAGCAGTTACCCTCGGGGACGCAGAACCGAGCAGTACTTC.

This clonotype was observed a few times. CDR3 DNA: TGTGCCAGCACGCCTATCGGGACAGGGAGGGGTGAAAATGAAAAACTGTTTTTT. It is translated as CASTPIGTGRGENEKLFF. The chain couples TRBV28 to TRBJ1-4; 9 positions match TRBD1. The CDR3 is 18 amino acids. V gave up 7 bases and J gave up 5 bases; unmatched junction bases: 17. From germline, CDR1 is MDHEN and CDR2 SYDVKM.

Ten or more counts support this clonotype. This sequence joins TRBV5-5 and TRBJ2-1; TRBD1 matches 7 bases. The V gene end was trimmed by 0 bases and the J gene end by 7 bases; junction bases not matched to a gene: 10. The CDR3 contains 16 residues. Per the germline V gene, CDR1 is SGHKS and CDR2 is YYEKEE (reference sequence). CDR3 sequence reads: CASSLGPSLQGNEQFF. CDR3 bases: TGTGCCAGCAGCTTGGGGCCCTCCTTACAGGGGAATGAGCAGTTCTTC.

The J gene is TRBJ2-2, the V gene TRBV10-3, with 9 bases that match TRBD2. Trimming cost V 10 bases and J 5 bases; bases outside gene matches: 8. Germline V gene lookup returns CDR1 ENHRY and CDR2 SYGVKD. CDR3 length equals 14 residues. The CDR3 sequence is CASRPGLATGELFF. The CDR3 DNA sequence: TGTGCCAGCAGACCGGGACTAGCAACCGGGGAGCTGTTTTTT.